The clone carrying this TCR beta chain came up a few times. TCRdb independently ran MiXCR on the 5' RACE reads; one entry per CDR3 protein. The data contain roughly 570,000 distinct CDR3 sequences, 9.5% to 10% of them singletons. These data originate in a study of identical twins. J lost 8 bases, V lost 4 bases, and 9 bases had no gene match. Germline CDR1 reads SGHTA; CDR2 reads FQGNSA. This CDR3 is built from 16 residues. The data also belong to a second study, concerning yellow fever vaccine responses in identical twins.

This TCR was recovered from a woman aged 18-29 years in good health. V and J are TRBV7-2 and TRBJ2-3; 13 nucleotides line up with TRBD2. The sequencing sample was made of PBMCs. CDR3 region: CASSSRTSGGLSTQYF. CDR3 sequence (DNA): TGTGCCAGCAGCTCCCGGACTAGCGGGGGACTCAGTACGCAGTATTTT.